These 26 T cell receptor beta chains were sequenced from one sample in a study of T cells after yellow fever vaccination. From the 5' RACE reads, TCRdb called clonotypes with MiXCR, one entry per CDR3 protein. This sample carries roughly 350,000 distinct CDR3 sequences, approximately 4% of them seen once, and the ten largest clones take around 23%. The material was PBMCs, obtained 5 days after the yellow fever booster vaccination. The receptors were sampled from a young man who received the YFV17D yellow fever vaccine.

The chain joins TRBV15 to TRBJ2-7, with D possibly being TRBD2 (5 bases). This CDR3 is built from 14 residues. CDR1 and CDR2 from the germline V gene are LNHNV and YYDKDF (reference sequence). V lost 1 base and J 5 bases, leaving 12 bases between the germline ends. The CDR3 nucleotides are TGTGCCACCAGCAGAGTCCCGAGGGTCCACGAGCAGTACTTC. As protein: CATSRVPRVHEQYF. Combining the CDR3 with reference TRBV15 and TRBJ2-7 gives the whole variable domain DAMVIQNPRYQVTQFGKPVTLSCSQTLNHNVMYWYQQKSSQAPKLLFHYYDKDFNNEADTPDNFQSRRPNTSFCFLDIRSPGLGDTAMYLCATSRVPRVHEQYFGPGTRLTVT.

This clonotype was counted many times. The chain's CDR3 is CASSRRQGEDTQYF. The DNA of the CDR3 is TGTGCCAGCAGCCGGCGGCAGGGTGAAGATACGCAGTATTTT. The chain joins TRBV7-2 to TRBJ2-3; a possible D gene is TRBD1 (5 bases). This CDR3 is built from 14 residues. Trimming stripped 5 bases from V and 5 bases from J, with 14 bases between. Germline assignment: CDR1 SGHTA and CDR2 FQGNSA.

A few counts support this clonotype. The chain carries TRBV27 and TRBJ1-6; the D gene is possibly TRBD1 (6 bases). CDR3 length: 14 residues. CDR1 is MNHEY, CDR2 SMNVEV, per germline (reference sequence). The V and J ends lost 3 bases and 9 bases respectively, with 12 bases between them. The CDR3 sequence: CASSFGGLFSPLHF. In nucleotides, the CDR3 is TGTGCCAGCAGTTTCGGGGGGCTTTTTTCACCCCTCCACTTT.

This clonotype appeared many times. This CDR3 is CASSRLGLAERTDTQYF. In DNA, the CDR3 is TGTGCCAGCAGCCGGTTAGGATTAGCGGAGAGAACAGATACGCAGTATTTT. The chain uses TRBV3-1 and TRBJ2-3; possibly TRBD2 for D (6 bases). Germline V CDR1 and CDR2: LGHDT, YNNKEL (reference sequence). Between the trimmed V and J ends, which lost 4 bases and 3 bases, there was a span of 20 bases. The CDR3 runs 17 residues.

This clonotype was recorded a few times. The V call is TRBV4-1, the J call TRBJ2-7; 11 bases map to TRBD2. The CDR3 runs to 15 residues. V lost 3 bases, J lost 3 bases, and 4 bases stayed unmatched. Germline CDR1 MGHRA, CDR2 YSYEKL. This CDR3 reads CASSQTTSGVYEQYF. CDR3 nucleotide sequence: TGCGCCAGCAGCCAGACGACTAGCGGGGTCTACGAGCAGTACTTC.

This sequence joins TRBV5-1 and TRBJ2-3; 15 bases align to TRBD2. CDR3 length equals 19 residues. Trimming cost V 4 bases and J 5 bases; bases outside gene matches: 14. Germline CDR1 and CDR2: SGHRS and YFSETQ. The CDR3 here is CASSERTSGGAWGRDTQYF. The CDR3, as DNA: TGCGCCAGCAGCGAGCGGACTAGCGGGGGGGCCTGGGGGCGAGATACGCAGTATTTT. Drawing the rest from reference TRBV5-1 and TRBJ2-3, the complete variable domain is KAGVTQTPRYLIKTRGQQVTLSCSPISGHRSVSWYQQTPGQGLQFLFEYFSETQRNKGNFPGRFSGRQFSNSRSEMNVSTLELGDSALYLCASSERTSGGAWGRDTQYFGPGTRLTVL.

This clonotype was counted ten times or more. J is TRBJ2-5 and V is TRBV5-1; D remains ambiguous. The germline gives CDR1 SGHRS, CDR2 YFSETQ. Between the trimmed V and J ends, which lost 4 bases and 3 bases, there was a span of 13 bases. This CDR3 has 14 residues. The CDR3 DNA reads TGCGCCAGCAGCCCCGGACGGACCGAAGAGACCCAGTACTTC. Amino acid sequence: CASSPGRTEETQYF.

This clonotype was seen a handful of times. The V gene is TRBV7-8, the J gene TRBJ2-1; 8 nucleotides match TRBD2. CDR3 length: 17 residues. CDR1 SGHVS and CDR2 FQNEAQ come from the germline V gene. V lost 5 bases, J lost 6 bases, and 15 bases stayed unmatched. The CDR3 sequence is CASSHEGTRAFGNEQFF. In nucleotides, the CDR3 is TGTGCCAGCAGCCATGAGGGGACTAGAGCGTTCGGCAATGAGCAGTTCTTC.

This clonotype was counted ten times or more. The rearrangement links TRBV4-3 to TRBJ2-7, with no clear D. V was clipped by 0 bases and J by 0 bases, with 12 bases between them. Germline CDR1 LGHNA, CDR2 YSLEER. The CDR3 consists of 16 residues. For the CDR3, the DNA is TGCGCCAGCAGCCAAGATCGTGGGGTACCCTCCTACGAGCAGTACTTC. It translates to CASSQDRGVPSYEQYF.

Many counts were recorded for this clonotype. V usage is TRBV12-3 or TRBV12-4 and J usage is TRBJ1-4; D gene uncertain. V was clipped by 2 bases and J by 8 bases, with 12 bases between them. The CDR3 extends over 14 amino acids. Here the CDR3 reads CASSLRDGGEKLFF. CDR3 sequence (DNA): TGTGCCAGCAGTTTAAGAGATGGCGGAGAAAAACTGTTTTTT.

The genes are TRBV5-1 and TRBJ2-5, with 10 bases fitting TRBD1. V was clipped by 1 base and J by 4 bases; unmatched bases: 4. The CDR3 has 15 residues. Per the germline V gene, CDR1 is SGHRS and CDR2 is YFSETQ. The CDR3 loop reads CASSLRDRGRETQYF. CDR3 nucleotides: TGCGCCAGCAGCTTGAGAGACAGGGGGCGAGAGACCCAGTACTTC.

The chain employs TRBV6-5 and TRBJ2-1; 8 bases align to TRBD1. The CDR3 is 15 amino acids. Germline V gene lookup returns CDR1 MNHEY and CDR2 SVGAGI. J was trimmed by 9 bases and V by 5 bases; bases with no gene match: 12. This CDR3 reads CASSTGGVPGGEQFF. In DNA form, the CDR3 reads TGTGCCAGCAGTACAGGGGGTGTCCCAGGGGGTGAGCAGTTCTTC.

This clonotype was observed a handful of times. V gene TRBV5-1 combines with J gene TRBJ2-7; 11 bases match TRBD2. CDR3 length: 16 amino acids. The V segment lost 2 bases and the J segment 2 bases; nucleotides outside the gene matches: 6. Per the germline V gene, CDR1 is SGHRS and CDR2 is YFSETQ. CDR3 region: CASSFASGGTAYEQYF. The CDR3 nucleotides are TGCGCCAGCAGCTTCGCTAGCGGGGGGACGGCCTACGAGCAGTACTTC.

This clonotype has more than one count but fewer than ten. The V gene is TRBV7-2, the J gene TRBJ2-7; D perhaps matches TRBD2 (6 bases). The CDR3 is made up of 14 amino acids. CDR1 is SGHTA and CDR2 is FQGNSA in the germline V gene. V dropped 5 bases and J dropped 3 bases, with 14 bases sitting between them. Here the CDR3 reads CASSPGGDLYEQYF. CDR3 nucleotides: TGTGCCAGCAGCCCGGGCGGGGACCTCTACGAGCAGTACTTC.

This clonotype was observed a few times. The V gene is TRBV12-3 or TRBV12-4, the J gene TRBJ1-6; tentatively, D is TRBD1 (6 bases). The CDR3 covers 15 residues. V was trimmed by 5 bases and J by 9 bases, leaving 17 bases between them. In nucleotides, the CDR3 is TGTGCCAGCAGTATGTCGGGGGGGGCGCTTTCACCCCTCCACTTT. This encodes CASSMSGGALSPLHF.

The sample holds many counts of this clonotype. V usage is TRBV4-1 and J usage is TRBJ2-2, with 7 positions matching TRBD1. V lost 8 bases to trimming and J lost 1 base; unmatched junction nucleotides: 4. CDR3 length equals 14 residues. CDR1 and CDR2 from the germline V gene are MGHRA and YSYEKL. CDR3 region: CASRGGENTGELFF. The CDR3 DNA sequence: TGCGCCAGCCGAGGGGGCGAGAACACCGGGGAGCTGTTTTTT.

This clonotype was observed at least ten times. This chain joins TRBV5-1 and TRBJ2-4; tentatively, D is TRBD2 (7 bases). CDR1 SGHRS and CDR2 YFSETQ come from the germline V gene. The CDR3 has 18 residues. V gave up 4 bases and J gave up 9 bases, with 29 bases separating them. DNA of the CDR3: TGCGCCAGCAGCCAAGAGGCCTTGGCGGGCCGGAGGGGGGGCATTCAGTACTTC. It codes for CASSQEALAGRRGGIQYF.

V usage is TRBV27 and J usage is TRBJ2-1; 10 positions match TRBD2. V lost 3 bases to trimming and J lost 5 bases; unmatched junction nucleotides: 7. Germline values: CDR1 MNHEY, CDR2 SMNVEV (reference sequence). The CDR3 sequence is 16 residues long. The CDR3 DNA reads as TGTGCCAGCAGTTTGAGCGGGGGGGCGTGGGACAATGAGCAGTTCTTC. Protein product: CASSLSGGAWDNEQFF.

The chain carries TRBV11-2 and TRBJ2-5; D might be TRBD2 (5 bases). The V and J ends lost 2 bases and 4 bases respectively, with 8 bases between them. The CDR3 is 13 residues long. Germline loops: CDR1 SGHAT, CDR2 FQNNGV. The chain's CDR3 is CASSLSLAETQYF. The CDR3 coding sequence is TGTGCCAGCAGCTTAAGCCTAGCAGAGACCCAGTACTTC.

This clonotype was observed a few times. V and J are TRBV29-1 and TRBJ2-5, with TRBD1 matching over 7 bases. The V gene's germline CDR1 is SQVTM and CDR2 ANQGSEA. This CDR3 is 14 amino acids long. V trimming: 6 bases; J trimming: 5 bases; junction bases outside the gene matches: 12. The CDR3 DNA sequence: TGCAGCGTGGGGTCAGGCGGCAGGGGGGAGACCCAGTACTTC. It yields the protein CSVGSGGRGETQYF.

This clonotype was detected only once. This chain uses TRBV11-1 with TRBJ2-5; 7 bases are shared with TRBD2. CDR1 is SGHAT, CDR2 FQDESV, per germline (reference sequence). After removal of 4 bases from V and 4 bases from J, the junction contained 6 bases not matched to a gene. CDR3 length equals 14 residues. For the CDR3, the DNA is TGTGCCAGCAGCTCCTGGGGCGGGGGAGAGACCCAGTACTTC. Amino acid sequence: CASSSWGGGETQYF. Drawing the rest from reference TRBV11-1 and TRBJ2-5, the complete variable domain is EAEVAQSPRYKITEKSQAVAFWCDPISGHATLYWYRQILGQGPELLVQFQDESVVDDSQLPKDRFSAERLKGVDSTLKIQPAELGDSAMYLCASSSWGGGETQYFGPGTRLLVL.

V usage is TRBV29-1 and J usage is TRBJ1-1; D is ambiguous. Germline V gives CDR1 SQVTM, CDR2 ANQGSEA. This CDR3 is built from 11 residues. Trimming removed 5 bases at V and 4 bases at J, with 8 bases between. In DNA, the CDR3 is TGCAGCGTTTGGGGAGGCACTGAAGCTTTCTTT. It specifies CSVWGGTEAFF.

This clonotype was observed a few times. This chain joins TRBV6-2 or TRBV6-3 and TRBJ1-5, with D unresolved. The V gene lost 7 bases and the J gene lost 7 bases, with 17 bases spanning the gap. Germline V lookup: CDR1 MNHEY, CDR2 SVGEGT. The CDR3 extends over 14 amino acids. CDR3 nucleotides: TGTGCCAGCACCCGGAGGGCAGCTCAACAGCCCCAGCATTTT. Translating it yields CASTRRAAQQPQHF.

The chain joins TRBV27 to TRBJ1-1; D gene uncertain. With 5 bases removed from V and 0 bases from J, the gap between germline ends came to 13 bases. Germline V lookup: CDR1 MNHEY, CDR2 SMNVEV (reference sequence). There are 15 residues in the CDR3. In DNA form, the CDR3 reads TGTGCCAGCAGTGGGGTAGGGATGTTGAACACTGAAGCTTTCTTT. It translates to CASSGVGMLNTEAFF.

This chain joins TRBV7-8 and TRBJ2-1; a weak D match, TRBD1 (6 bases). Looked up from germline, CDR1 is SGHVS and CDR2 is FQNEAQ. The CDR3 has 17 amino acids. V gave up 1 base and J gave up 6 bases, with 19 bases separating them. The CDR3 coding sequence is TGTGCCAGCAGCTTAGGGCCCCGAGGACAGAGTAGCAATGAGCAGTTCTTC. Translation: CASSLGPRGQSSNEQFF.

The gene calls are TRBV20-1 and TRBJ2-7, with TRBD1 matching 7 bases. The CDR3 length is 13 residues. Germline V gives CDR1 DFQATT, CDR2 SNEGSKA (reference sequence). V was pared by 6 bases and J by 0 bases, with 5 bases of the junction left unmatched. The CDR3 DNA is TGCAGTGCAGTGGACAGGAGCTCCTACGAGCAGTACGTC. Translation gives CSAVDRSSYEQYV.